The 2 T cell receptor beta chains given below trace back to one sample, sequenced in a study of T cells in Graves' hyperthyroidism and ophthalmopathy. RNA transcripts gave rise to amplified TCR beta CDR3 regions. First-round RT-PCR of the TCR CDR3 relied on the HTBI primer set. Each CDR3 protein is one row after TCRdb ran MiXCR on the multiplex PCR reads. The sample contains 450,000 to 700,000 distinct CDR3 sequences, about 43% of which appear only once. Specimen: peripheral blood or thyroid tissue (not recorded which). Receptor source: an adult woman with Graves' disease, either hyperthyroidism or ophthalmopathy (not recorded which).

This clonotype was counted many times. The chain combines TRBV12-3 or TRBV12-4 with TRBJ1-6; no firm D call. Trimming shortened V by 5 bases and J by 9 bases, and 14 bases separated the two germline ends. This CDR3 region has 14 residues. CDR3 residues: CASSGTGSSSPLHF. The CDR3 DNA reads TGTGCCAGCAGTGGAACGGGGTCTAGTTCACCCCTCCACTTT.

This clonotype was seen at least ten times. The V and J genes are TRBV12-3 or TRBV12-4 and TRBJ1-2; D might be TRBD1 (5 bases). The CDR3 contains 12 residues. V lost 2 bases and J 7 bases, leaving 8 bases between the germline ends. The CDR3 nucleotides read TGTGCCAGCAGTTTAAGGGGAATTGGCTACACCTTC. Amino acid sequence: CASSLRGIGYTF.